This passage covers 6 T cell receptor beta chains from one sample sequenced in a study of OX40 agonist ivuxolimab in advanced cancers. Sequenced by immunoSEQ multiplex PCR; TCRdb stores in-frame clones only, minus some. The sample has around 40,000 clones; less than 90% are singletons. Sequencing was performed on CD4+ or CD8+ T cells sorted from blood, taken in a trial of the OX40 agonist ivuxolimab. Every receptor here comes from an adult with an advanced solid tumor such as melanoma, head and neck, liver or kidney cancer.

The gene calls are TRBV30 and TRBJ2-7; tentatively, D is TRBD2 (6 bases). The V gene lost 5 bases and the J gene lost 4 bases, with 18 bases spanning the gap. Germline V gene lookup returns CDR1 GTSNPN and CDR2 SVGIG (reference sequence). The CDR3 length is 14 residues. This CDR3 reads CAWGNRLVRYEQYF. DNA for the CDR3: TGTGCCTGGGGCAATCGACTAGTTCGGTACGAGCAGTACTTC.

This clone was found a few times. The rearrangement links TRBV10-3 to TRBJ1-2; D is unclear. The V gene lost 0 bases and the J gene lost 3 bases, with 2 bases spanning the gap. The germline CDR1 and CDR2 sequences are ENHRY and SYGVKD. The CDR3 loop spans 12 amino acids. CDR3 DNA: TGTGCCATCAGTGAGTCGGACTATGGCTACACCTTC. Amino acid sequence: CAISESDYGYTF.

As regards this clone: This sample includes further DNA sequences coding for the same CDR3. V is TRBV5-1 and J is TRBJ2-2; TRBD1 is a possible D gene (5 bases). V shed 0 bases and J shed 6 bases, with 9 bases lying between them. This CDR3 is 14 amino acids long. Germline values: CDR1 SGHRS, CDR2 YFSETQ. The CDR3 is CASSLVRGSGELFF. CDR3 nucleotides: TGCGCCAGCAGCTTGGTTAGGGGCTCCGGGGAGCTGTTTTTT.

A few counts support this clone. The rearrangement uses TRBV21-1 and TRBJ2-2; the table names TRBD2, a call not compared with the DNA. TRBV21-1 is a listed pseudogene. The CDR3 totals 13 residues. CDR3: CASSRTSAGELFF. The CDR3 nucleotides read TGTGCCAGCAGCAGGACTAGCGCCGGGGAGCTGTTTTTT.

This chain links TRBV30 with TRBJ1-5; D may be TRBD1 (5 bases). Germline CDR1 GTSNPN, CDR2 SVGIG (reference sequence). V shed 4 bases and J shed 12 bases, with 16 bases lying between them. This CDR3 is built from 12 residues. This CDR3 is CAWKSRWGGQHF. The CDR3 DNA sequence: TGTGCCTGGAAGAGTCGCTGGGGGGGCCAGCATTTT.

The CDR3 nucleotides are TGTGCCAGTCGCCGAGGGACAGGAACTGGAAACACCATATATTTT. Translation: CASRRGTGTGNTIYF. The chain employs TRBV2 and TRBJ1-3; 8 bases line up with TRBD1. The CDR3 spans 15 residues. Germline V gene lookup returns CDR1 SNHLY and CDR2 FYNNEI. V dropped 9 bases and J dropped 2; count of bases not matched to a gene: 9.